This T cell receptor (beta chain) was identified during a study of blood T cell repertoires in COVID-19. At the level of the study: The cDNA or gDNA used as material had been derived from T cells, B-cell-depleted T cells, or PBMCs.

The CDR3 is 14 residues long. With 2 bases removed from V and 4 bases from J, the gap between germline ends came to 8 bases. CDR1 and CDR2 (germline): LGHNA, YSLEER. Produced via immunoSEQ multiplex PCR; TCRdb's table is partial and in-frame only. The sample lists around 150,000 clones, about 90% seen once, with 3.5% to 4.5% in the top ten. This chain connects TRBV4-3 to TRBJ2-2, with D possibly matching TRBD1 (5 bases). The clonotype originates from a woman aged 60-75 years with active or convalescent COVID-19. The sample taken for sequencing was peripheral blood. CDR3 in amino acids: CASSQSRATGELFF. The CDR3 nucleotides read TGCGCCAGCAGCCAATCCAGGGCCACCGGGGAGCTGTTTTTT.